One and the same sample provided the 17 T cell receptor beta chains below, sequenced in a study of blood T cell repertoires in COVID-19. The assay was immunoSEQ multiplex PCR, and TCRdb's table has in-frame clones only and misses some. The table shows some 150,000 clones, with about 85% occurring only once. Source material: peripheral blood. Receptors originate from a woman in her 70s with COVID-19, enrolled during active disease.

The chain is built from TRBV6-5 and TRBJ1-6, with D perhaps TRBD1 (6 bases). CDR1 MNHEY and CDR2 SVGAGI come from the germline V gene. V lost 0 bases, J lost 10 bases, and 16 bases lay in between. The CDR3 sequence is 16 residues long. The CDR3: CASSYSSQGWDSPLHF. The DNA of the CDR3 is TGTGCCAGCAGTTACTCGAGTCAGGGGTGGGACTCACCCCTCCACTTT.

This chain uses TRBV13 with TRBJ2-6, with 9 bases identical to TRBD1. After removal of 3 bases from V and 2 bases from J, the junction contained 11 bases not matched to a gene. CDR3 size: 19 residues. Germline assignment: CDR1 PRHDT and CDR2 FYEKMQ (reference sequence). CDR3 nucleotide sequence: TGTGCCAGCAGCTTGCGCCGGGACAGGGTAGACCCTGGGGCCAACGTCCTGACTTTC. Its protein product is CASSLRRDRVDPGANVLTF.

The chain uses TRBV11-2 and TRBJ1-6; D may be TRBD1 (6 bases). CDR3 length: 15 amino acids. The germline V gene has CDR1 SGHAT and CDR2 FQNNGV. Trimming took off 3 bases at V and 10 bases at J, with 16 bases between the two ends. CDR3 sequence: CASSLTGHRESPLHF. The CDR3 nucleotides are TGTGCCAGCAGCTTGACAGGTCATAGGGAGTCACCCCTCCACTTT.

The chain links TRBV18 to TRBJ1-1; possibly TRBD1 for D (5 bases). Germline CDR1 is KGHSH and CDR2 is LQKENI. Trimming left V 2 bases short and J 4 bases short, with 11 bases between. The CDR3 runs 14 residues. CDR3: CASSPDSPSTEAFF. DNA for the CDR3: TGTGCCAGCTCACCAGACAGTCCCAGCACTGAAGCTTTCTTT.

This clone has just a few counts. The CDR3 spells CATSERTGIGQPQHF. In DNA, the CDR3 is TGTGCCACCAGTGAAAGAACAGGGATTGGTCAGCCCCAGCATTTT. The rearrangement joins TRBV24-1 to TRBJ1-5, with a weak D call TRBD1 (6 bases). The CDR3 totals 15 residues. Between the trimmed V and J ends, which lost 4 bases and 6 bases, there was a span of 15 bases. Germline-derived CDR1 and CDR2 are KGHDR and SFDVKD.

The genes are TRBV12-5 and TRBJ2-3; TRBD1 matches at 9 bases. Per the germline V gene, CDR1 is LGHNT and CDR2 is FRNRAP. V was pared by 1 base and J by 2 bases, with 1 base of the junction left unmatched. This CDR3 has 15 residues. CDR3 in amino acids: CASGLGTGDTDTQYF. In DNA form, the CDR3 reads TGTGCTAGTGGTTTGGGGACAGGGGACACAGATACGCAGTATTTT.

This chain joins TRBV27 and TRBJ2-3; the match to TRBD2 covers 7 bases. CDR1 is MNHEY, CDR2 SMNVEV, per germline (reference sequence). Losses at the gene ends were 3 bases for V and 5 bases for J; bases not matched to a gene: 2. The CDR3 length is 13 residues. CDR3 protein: CASSFREGDTQYF. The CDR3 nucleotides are TGTGCCAGCAGTTTCAGGGAGGGAGATACGCAGTATTTT.

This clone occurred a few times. The CDR3 nucleotides are TGTGCCAGCAGTCCGACCGGGACAGGAACGCAGTATTTT. It translates to CASSPTGTGTQYF. The chain couples TRBV13 to TRBJ2-3; 8 bases align to TRBD1. The CDR3 covers 13 residues. Trimming at V came to 6 bases and at J to 9 bases, leaving 8 bases not matched to a gene. Germline V gene sequence: CDR1 PRHDT, CDR2 FYEKMQ (reference sequence).

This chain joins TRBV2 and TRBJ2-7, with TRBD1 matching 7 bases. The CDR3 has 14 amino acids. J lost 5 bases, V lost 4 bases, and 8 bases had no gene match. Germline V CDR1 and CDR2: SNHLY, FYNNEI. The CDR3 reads CASSVPTGKDEQYF. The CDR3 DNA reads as TGTGCCAGCAGTGTTCCGACAGGGAAAGACGAGCAGTACTTC. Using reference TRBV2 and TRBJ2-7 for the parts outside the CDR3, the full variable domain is EPEVTQTPSHQVTQMGQEVILRCVPISNHLYFYWYRQILGQKVEFLVSFYNNEISEKSEIFDDQFSVERPDGSNFTLKIRSTKLEDSAMYFCASSVPTGKDEQYFGPGTRLTVT.

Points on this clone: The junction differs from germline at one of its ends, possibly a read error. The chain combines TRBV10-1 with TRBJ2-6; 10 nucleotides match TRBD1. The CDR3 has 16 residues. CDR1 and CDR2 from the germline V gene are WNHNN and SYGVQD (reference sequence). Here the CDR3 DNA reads TGCGCCGGCAGGGGACAGGGGTCGTCTGGGGCCAACGTCCTGACTTTC. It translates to CAGRGQGSSGANVLTF.

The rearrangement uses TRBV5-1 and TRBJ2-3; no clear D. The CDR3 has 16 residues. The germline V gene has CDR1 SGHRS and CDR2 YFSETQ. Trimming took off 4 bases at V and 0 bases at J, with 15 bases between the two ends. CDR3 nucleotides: TGCGCCAGCAGCACCCGCGCACGATCTAGCACAGATACGCAGTATTTT. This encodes CASSTRARSSTDTQYF.

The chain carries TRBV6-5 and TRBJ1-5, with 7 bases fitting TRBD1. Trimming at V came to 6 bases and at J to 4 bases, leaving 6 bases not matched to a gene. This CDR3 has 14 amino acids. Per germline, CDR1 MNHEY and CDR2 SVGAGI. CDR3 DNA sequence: TGTGCCAGCAGGGAGGGGGCAGGGAATCAGCCCCAGCATTTT. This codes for CASREGAGNQPQHF.

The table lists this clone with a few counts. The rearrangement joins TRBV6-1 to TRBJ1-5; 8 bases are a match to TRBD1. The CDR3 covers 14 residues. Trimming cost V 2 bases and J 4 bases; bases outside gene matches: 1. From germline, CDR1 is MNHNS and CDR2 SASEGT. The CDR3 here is CASSERTGNQPQHF. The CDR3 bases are TGTGCCAGCAGTGAAAGGACAGGGAATCAGCCCCAGCATTTT.

CDR3 loop: CASSLPGGTNEKLFF. CDR3 DNA sequence: TGTGCCAGCAGCTTGCCAGGAGGGACTAATGAAAAACTGTTTTTT. The rearrangement links TRBV5-6 to TRBJ1-4, with unresolved D. CDR1 is SGHDT, CDR2 YYEEEE, per germline. V shed 1 base and J shed 2 bases, with 9 bases lying between them. The CDR3 has 15 amino acids.

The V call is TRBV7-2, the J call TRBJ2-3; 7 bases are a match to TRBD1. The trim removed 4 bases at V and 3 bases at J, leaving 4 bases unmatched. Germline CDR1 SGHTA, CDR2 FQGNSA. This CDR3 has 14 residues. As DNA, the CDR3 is TGTGCCAGCAGCTGGGACAGATGGACAGATACGCAGTATTTT. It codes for CASSWDRWTDTQYF.

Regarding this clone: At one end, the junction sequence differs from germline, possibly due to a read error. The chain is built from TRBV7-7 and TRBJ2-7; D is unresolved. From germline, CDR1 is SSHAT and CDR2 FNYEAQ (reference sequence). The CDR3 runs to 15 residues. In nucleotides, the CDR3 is TGTGCTAGCAGCTTGCGTCTCGGTACTTCCTACGAGCAGTACTTC. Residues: CASSLRLGTSYEQYF.

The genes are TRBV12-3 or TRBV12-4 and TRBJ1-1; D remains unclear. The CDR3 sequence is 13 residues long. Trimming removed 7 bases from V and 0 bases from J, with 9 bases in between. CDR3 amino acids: CASTRILNTEAFF. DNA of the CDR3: TGTGCCAGCACGAGGATCCTGAACACTGAAGCTTTCTTT.